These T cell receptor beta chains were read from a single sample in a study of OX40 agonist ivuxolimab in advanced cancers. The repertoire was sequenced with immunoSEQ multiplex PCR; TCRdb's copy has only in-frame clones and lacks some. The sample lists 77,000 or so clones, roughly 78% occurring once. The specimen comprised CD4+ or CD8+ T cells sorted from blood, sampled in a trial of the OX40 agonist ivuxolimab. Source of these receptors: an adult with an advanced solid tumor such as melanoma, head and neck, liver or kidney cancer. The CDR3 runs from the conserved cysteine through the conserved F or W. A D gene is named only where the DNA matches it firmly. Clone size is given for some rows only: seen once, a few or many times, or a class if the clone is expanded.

CDR3: CASSRQNSRNTIYF
DNA: TGTGCCAGCTCACGACAAAACAGCCGAAACACCATATATTTT
D: -
J: TRBJ1-3
size: -
V: TRBV18

CDR3: CAIRSGRSSTDTQYF
DNA: TGTGCCATCAGGTCGGGCCGATCTAGCACAGATACGCAGTATTTT
D: -
J: TRBJ2-3
size: -
V: TRBV10-3

CDR3: CASSQVAGGGYTF
DNA: TGCGCCAGCAGCCAAGTTGCGGGGGGCGGCTACACCTTC
D: -
J: TRBJ1-2
size: -
V: TRBV4-3

CDR3: CSVEVGGSYEQYF
DNA: TGCAGCGTTGAAGTGGGAGGCTCCTACGAGCAGTACTTC
D: -
J: TRBJ2-7
size: few
V: TRBV29-1

CDR3: CASKDPGQGAGGYTF
DNA: TGTGCCAGCAAGGACCCGGGACAGGGGGCCGGTGGCTACACCTTC
D: TRBD1
J: TRBJ1-2
size: -
V: TRBV6-6

CDR3: CSVHDRGHETQYF
DNA: TGCAGCGTGCATGACAGGGGGCACGAGACCCAGTACTTC
D: TRBD1
J: TRBJ2-5
size: -
V: TRBV29-1

CDR3: CASSPNSPLHF
DNA: TGCGCCAGCAGCCCCAATTCACCCCTCCACTTT
D: -
J: TRBJ1-6
size: few
V: TRBV10-2

CDR3: CASSLLAGGETQYF
DNA: TGTGCCAGCAGCTTGCTAGCGGGAGGGGAGACCCAGTACTTC
D: TRBD2
J: TRBJ2-5
size: -
V: TRBV5-6

CDR3: CASSYDRAKNIQYF
DNA: TGTGCCAGCAGTTATGACAGGGCCAAAAACATTCAGTACTTC
D: -
J: TRBJ2-4
size: -
V: TRBV5-6

CDR3: CASNRGLAGYNEQFF
DNA: TGTGCCAGCAACCGCGGACTAGCGGGATACAATGAGCAGTTCTTC
D: TRBD2
J: TRBJ2-1
size: -
V: TRBV7-9

CDR3: CASSFPPKTEAFF
DNA: TGCGCCAGCAGCTTCCCCCCCAAGACTGAAGCTTTCTTT
D: -
J: TRBJ1-1
size: -
V: TRBV5-1

CDR3: CASSLSGGRSYEQYF
DNA: TGTGCCAGCAGTTTATCGGGCGGGAGGAGCTACGAGCAGTACTTC
D: TRBD2
J: TRBJ2-7
size: -
V: TRBV28

CDR3: CASAGSQNEKLFF
DNA: TGTGCCAGCGCCGGGTCGCAGAATGAAAAACTGTTTTTT
D: -
J: TRBJ1-4
size: -
V: TRBV18

CDR3: CASSRSRGDQPQHF
DNA: TGTGCCAGCAGTCGAAGCAGGGGAGATCAGCCCCAGCATTTT
D: -
J: TRBJ1-5
size: -
V: TRBV6-6

CDR3: CASSPSGRAVGELFF
DNA: TGTGCCAGCAGTCCTTCCGGGAGGGCCGTCGGGGAGCTGTTTTTT
D: TRBD2
J: TRBJ2-2
size: -
V: TRBV11-1

CDR3: CASSFPAETGELFF
DNA: TGTGCCAGCAGCTTCCCAGCGGAGACCGGGGAGCTGTTTTTT
D: -
J: TRBJ2-2
size: -
V: TRBV11-2

CDR3: CASRPTGRPGNEQFF
DNA: TGTGCCAGCAGACCGACAGGGCGACCGGGCAATGAGCAGTTCTTC
D: TRBD1
J: TRBJ2-1
size: -
V: TRBV28